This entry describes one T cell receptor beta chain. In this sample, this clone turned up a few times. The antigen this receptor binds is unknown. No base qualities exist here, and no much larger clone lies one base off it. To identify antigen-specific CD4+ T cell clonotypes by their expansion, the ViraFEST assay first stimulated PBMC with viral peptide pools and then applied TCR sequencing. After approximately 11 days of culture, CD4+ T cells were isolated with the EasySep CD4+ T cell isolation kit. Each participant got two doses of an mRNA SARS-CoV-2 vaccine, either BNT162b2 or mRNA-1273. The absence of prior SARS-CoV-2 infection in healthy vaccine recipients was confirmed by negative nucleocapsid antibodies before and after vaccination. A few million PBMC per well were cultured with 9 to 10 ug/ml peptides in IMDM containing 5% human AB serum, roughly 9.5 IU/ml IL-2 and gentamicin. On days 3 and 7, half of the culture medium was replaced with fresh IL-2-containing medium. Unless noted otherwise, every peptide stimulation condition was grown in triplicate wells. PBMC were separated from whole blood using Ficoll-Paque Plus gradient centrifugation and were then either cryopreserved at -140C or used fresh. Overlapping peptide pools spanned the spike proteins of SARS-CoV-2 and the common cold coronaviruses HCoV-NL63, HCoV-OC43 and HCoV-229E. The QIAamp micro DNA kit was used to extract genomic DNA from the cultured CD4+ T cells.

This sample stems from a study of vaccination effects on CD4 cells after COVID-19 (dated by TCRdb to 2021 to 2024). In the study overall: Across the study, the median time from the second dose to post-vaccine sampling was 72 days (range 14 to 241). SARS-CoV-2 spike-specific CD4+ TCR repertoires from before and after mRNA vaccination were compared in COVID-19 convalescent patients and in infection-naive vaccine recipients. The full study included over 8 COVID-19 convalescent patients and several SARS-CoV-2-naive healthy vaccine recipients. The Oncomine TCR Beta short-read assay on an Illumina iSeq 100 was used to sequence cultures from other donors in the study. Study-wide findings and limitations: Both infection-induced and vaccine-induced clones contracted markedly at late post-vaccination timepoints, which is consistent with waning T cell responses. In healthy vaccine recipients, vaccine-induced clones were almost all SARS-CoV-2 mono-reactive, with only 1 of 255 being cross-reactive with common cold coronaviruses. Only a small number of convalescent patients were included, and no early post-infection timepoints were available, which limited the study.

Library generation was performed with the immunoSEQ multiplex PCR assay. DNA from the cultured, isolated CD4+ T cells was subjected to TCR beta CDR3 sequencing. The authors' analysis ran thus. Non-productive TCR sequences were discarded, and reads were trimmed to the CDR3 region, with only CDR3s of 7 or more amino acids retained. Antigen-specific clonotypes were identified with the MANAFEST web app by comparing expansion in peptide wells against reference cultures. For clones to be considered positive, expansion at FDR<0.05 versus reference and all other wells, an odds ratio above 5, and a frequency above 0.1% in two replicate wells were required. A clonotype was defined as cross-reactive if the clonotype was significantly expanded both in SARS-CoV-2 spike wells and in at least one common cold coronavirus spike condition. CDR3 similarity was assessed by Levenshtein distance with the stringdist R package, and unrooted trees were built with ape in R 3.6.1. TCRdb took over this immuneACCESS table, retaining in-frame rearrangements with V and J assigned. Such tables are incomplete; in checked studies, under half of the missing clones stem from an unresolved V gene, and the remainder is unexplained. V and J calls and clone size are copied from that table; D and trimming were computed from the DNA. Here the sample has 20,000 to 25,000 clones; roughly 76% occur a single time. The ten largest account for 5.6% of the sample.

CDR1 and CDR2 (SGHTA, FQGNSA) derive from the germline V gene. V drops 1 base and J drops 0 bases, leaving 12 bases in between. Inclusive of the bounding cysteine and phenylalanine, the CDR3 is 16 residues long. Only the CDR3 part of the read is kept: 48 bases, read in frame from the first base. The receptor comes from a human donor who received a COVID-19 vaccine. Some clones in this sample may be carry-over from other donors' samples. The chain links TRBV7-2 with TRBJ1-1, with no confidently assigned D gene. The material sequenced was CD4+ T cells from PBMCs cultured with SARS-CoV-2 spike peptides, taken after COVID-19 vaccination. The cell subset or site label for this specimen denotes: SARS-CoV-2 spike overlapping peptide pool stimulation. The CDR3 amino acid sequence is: CASSLGAGGVNTEAFF. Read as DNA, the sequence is TGTGCCAGCAGCTTAGGGGCGGGAGGAGTGAACACTGAAGCTTTCTTT.